The 9 T cell receptor beta chains in this list originate from one sample, sequenced in a study of cytomegalovirus exposure and HLA in healthy donors (dated by TCRdb to about 2017). The library was generated by the immunoSEQ multiplex PCR assay. For the multiplex PCR, a mixture combining 60 forward primers for TCR Vbeta segments and 13 reverse primers for TCR Jbeta segments was used. Held by TCRdb, this immuneACCESS table contains in-frame sequences only and omits some clones. Under half of the omission traces to an unresolved V gene where checked; the cause of the rest is unknown. The sample table lists 160,000 or so clones, around 78% of them with a count of one. The ten largest clones represent around 1% of the sample. The specimen sequenced was PBMCs. The receptors here all came from a woman in her thirties or forties in good health and CMV-seronegative.

This clone was recorded only once. The same CDR3 also results from other DNA sequences found in this sample. This chain connects TRBV30 to TRBJ1-2; 8 nucleotides match TRBD1. The germline V gene has CDR1 GTSNPN and CDR2 SVGIG (reference sequence). The CDR3 runs to 14 residues. V lost 2 bases, J lost 3 bases, and 5 bases stayed unmatched. Here the CDR3 reads CAWSYRDRHYGYTF. In DNA, the CDR3 is TGTGCCTGGAGTTACCGGGACAGGCACTATGGCTACACCTTC.

CDR3 loop: CASSGAEAGPTYEQYF. For the CDR3, the DNA is TGTGCCAGCAGTGGGGCTGAGGCGGGACCAACCTACGAGCAGTACTTC. This chain connects TRBV28 to TRBJ2-7; D perhaps matches TRBD2 (6 bases). V lost 5 bases to trimming and J lost 2 bases, with 19 bases between them. The CDR3 extends over 16 amino acids. In germline, CDR1 is MDHEN, CDR2 SYDVKM.

The chain couples TRBV7-9 to TRBJ2-7, with TRBD2 matching over 9 bases. With V trimmed by 7 bases and J by 2 bases, 15 bases remained unmatched. Germline V gives CDR1 SEHNR, CDR2 FQNEAQ (reference sequence). This CDR3 spans 17 amino acids. The CDR3 protein is CASIPGIAGAEPYEQYF. Written as DNA, the CDR3 is TGTGCCAGCATCCCGGGGATAGCGGGAGCGGAGCCCTACGAGCAGTACTTC.

The sample holds a few counts of this clone. The chain combines TRBV18 with TRBJ1-2, with D perhaps TRBD1 (5 bases). Trimming shortened V by 3 bases and J by 1 base, and 15 bases separated the two germline ends. The CDR3 totals 16 residues. Germline CDR1 KGHSH, CDR2 LQKENI. DNA of the CDR3: TGTGCCAGCTCACCCTCTGGACACGGAGATAACTATGGCTACACCTTC. Its protein product is CASSPSGHGDNYGYTF.

V usage is TRBV28 and J usage is TRBJ2-3; 13 nucleotides agree with TRBD2. This CDR3 spans 16 amino acids. Germline assignment: CDR1 MDHEN and CDR2 SYDVKM. V trimming: 6 bases; J trimming: 5 bases; junction bases outside the gene matches: 8. CDR3 loop: CASSFGLAGERDTQYF. In DNA, the CDR3 is TGTGCCAGCAGCTTTGGACTAGCGGGAGAGAGAGATACGCAGTATTTT.

The chain is built from TRBV19 and TRBJ2-7, with D maybe TRBD1 (6 bases). The CDR3 extends over 14 amino acids. Trimming shortened V by 6 bases and J by 0 bases, and 12 bases separated the two germline ends. Germline CDR1 and CDR2: LNHDA and SQIVND (reference sequence). The CDR3 bases are TGTGCCAGTAGGGGTGGACAGAACTCCTACGAGCAGTACTTC. Translation: CASRGGQNSYEQYF.

The V and J genes are TRBV23-1 and TRBJ2-7; 8 bases are a match to TRBD2. Being an ORF, TRBV23-1 has a function that is uncertain. This CDR3 comprises 15 residues. Unmatched junction bases numbered 9, after V lost 6 bases and J lost 2 bases. The CDR3 sequence: CASSLGTRGPYEQYF. The CDR3 nucleotides read TGCGCCAGCAGCCTCGGGACTAGAGGACCCTACGAGCAGTACTTC.

To note about this clone: The sample carries other DNA sequences with the same CDR3. V is TRBV5-1 and J is TRBJ1-5; the D gene is possibly TRBD1 (5 bases). Germline CDR1 and CDR2: SGHRS and YFSETQ. This CDR3 region has 14 residues. V lost 7 bases, J lost 1 base, and 12 bases lay in between. The DNA for the CDR3 is TGCGCCAGCTCCCTGGGGGGAAGCAATCAGCCCCAGCATTTT. Protein product: CASSLGGSNQPQHF.

The rearrangement links TRBV10-3 to TRBJ2-7, with 7 bases matching TRBD1. CDR1 is ENHRY and CDR2 is SYGVKD in the germline V gene. The CDR3 has 15 amino acids. V lost 4 bases and J lost 2; bases outside the gene matches: 8. The CDR3 sequence: CAISALETGTYEQYF. DNA of the CDR3: TGTGCCATCAGTGCGCTCGAGACAGGGACCTACGAGCAGTACTTC.